Each of the 16 T cell receptor beta chains below was sequenced from the same sample in a study of shared clonotypes between healthy human individuals. Sequencing used immunoSEQ multiplex PCR; TCRdb keeps in-frame clones, though not all of them. The top ten clones hold roughly 17% of a sample with a few hundred thousand clones, around 86% of them seen once. The sequenced sample consisted of memory CD8+ T cells sorted from blood. Subset: CD45RO+ cells pooled with CCR7-negative TemRA cells. The receptor source for this set is a man between 18 and 35 years old in good health.

The chain couples TRBV7-9 to TRBJ2-7; TRBD2 matches 7 bases. J gave up 4 bases and V 5 bases, and 11 bases lay outside the gene matches. The germline gives CDR1 SEHNR, CDR2 FQNEAQ (reference sequence). The CDR3 covers 15 residues. The CDR3 protein is CASSHMTGGTYEQYF. Here the CDR3 DNA reads TGTGCCAGCAGCCATATGACCGGGGGGACGTACGAGCAGTACTTC.

The chain links TRBV2 to TRBJ2-7; 10 bases align to TRBD2. This CDR3 has 17 residues. CDR1 and CDR2 (germline): SNHLY, FYNNEI. J was trimmed by 2 bases and V by 3 bases; bases with no gene match: 10. The CDR3 DNA reads TGTGCCAGCAGTGAGGCTAGCGGGAGCAATCCCCCCTACGAGCAGTACTTC. Residues: CASSEASGSNPPYEQYF.

This clone appeared a few times. The rearrangement links TRBV11-2 to TRBJ2-5; D may be TRBD1 (7 bases). This CDR3 contains 16 residues. Germline-derived CDR1 and CDR2 are SGHAT and FQNNGV. Trimming pared 1 base from V and 2 bases from J, leaving 14 bases between. The CDR3 sequence: CASSLGATGTQETQYF. CDR3 nucleotide sequence: TGTGCCAGCAGCTTAGGAGCGACAGGGACTCAAGAGACCCAGTACTTC.

V is TRBV6-1 and J is TRBJ1-6, with TRBD1 identical over 7 bases. V lost 4 bases, J lost 8 bases, and 17 bases stayed unmatched. Germline assignment: CDR1 MNHNS and CDR2 SASEGT. CDR3 length equals 18 residues. CDR3 loop: CASSGGVLRGLIDSPLHF. Written as DNA, the CDR3 is TGTGCCAGCAGTGGTGGGGTTTTAAGGGGGCTGATCGATTCACCCCTCCACTTT.

The chain links TRBV7-9 to TRBJ1-1; TRBD1 agrees at 11 bases. CDR3 length equals 16 residues. CDR1 is SEHNR, CDR2 FQNEAQ, per germline (reference sequence). The J segment lost 5 bases and the V segment lost 4 bases, leaving 9 bases of the junction unmatched. The CDR3 here is CASSSGQGGSITEAFF. The CDR3 DNA reads TGTGCCAGCAGCTCGGGACAGGGGGGTAGTATAACTGAAGCTTTCTTT.

The V and J genes are TRBV2 and TRBJ2-7; TRBD1 aligns across 8 bases. Germline V gives CDR1 SNHLY, CDR2 FYNNEI. V lost 9 bases and J lost 4; bases outside the gene matches: 5. The CDR3 consists of 12 residues. This chain's CDR3 is CARDGQGYEQYF. CDR3 DNA: TGTGCCAGAGACGGACAGGGATACGAGCAGTACTTC.

The chain combines TRBV30 with TRBJ1-1; tentative D call: TRBD1 (5 bases). V gave up 0 bases and J gave up 4 bases, with 18 bases separating them. CDR3 length: 16 amino acids. The germline V gene encodes CDR1 GTSNPN and CDR2 SVGIG (reference sequence). This chain's CDR3 is CAWSVRIGEGPTEAFF. DNA for the CDR3: TGTGCCTGGAGTGTGAGGATAGGGGAAGGTCCCACTGAAGCTTTCTTT. Full variable domain (remainder filled in from reference TRBV30 and TRBJ1-1): SQTIHQWPATLVQPVGSPLSLECTVEGTSNPNLYWYRQAAGRGLQLLFYSVGIGQISSEVPQNLSASRPQDRQFILSSKKLLLSDSGFYLCAWSVRIGEGPTEAFFGQGTRLTVV.

The chain employs TRBV7-3 and TRBJ2-3; TRBD1 or TRBD2 may be the D gene (6 bases each). Germline V CDR1 and CDR2: SGHTA, FQGTGA. The length of the CDR3 is 15 residues. V was trimmed by 5 bases and J by 5 bases, leaving 17 bases between them. This CDR3 is CASSPARGPGDTQYF. The CDR3 DNA is TGTGCCAGCAGCCCAGCTCGGGGGCCAGGAGATACGCAGTATTTT.

In its sample, this clone was seen once. The chain couples TRBV28 to TRBJ2-1; 10 positions agree with TRBD2. Germline V gene sequence: CDR1 MDHEN, CDR2 SYDVKM. The junction had 8 bases not matched to a gene; V was cut back by 6 bases and J by 0 bases. CDR3 length equals 17 residues. As DNA, the CDR3 is TGTGCCAGCAGCACATTAGCGGGGGGAAGCTCCTACAATGAGCAGTTCTTC. Its protein is CASSTLAGGSSYNEQFF.

The CDR3 reads CAWSPSAGSKPQHF. The DNA of the CDR3 is TGTGCCTGGAGTCCCTCGGCTGGAAGTAAGCCCCAGCATTTT. The chain combines TRBV30 with TRBJ1-5; no firm D call. Trimming cost V 2 bases and J 8 bases, with 16 bases left between them. Germline loops: CDR1 GTSNPN, CDR2 SVGIG (reference sequence). CDR3 length: 14 amino acids.

The chain recombines TRBV4-3 with TRBJ2-1; D is unresolved. CDR1 and CDR2 (germline): LGHNA, YSLEER. V was pared by 5 bases and J by 3 bases, with 8 bases between. The CDR3 is made up of 13 amino acids. For the CDR3, the DNA is TGCGCCAGCAGCGGGCAAATCTACAATGAGCAGTTCTTC. This encodes CASSGQIYNEQFF.

The chain joins TRBV27 to TRBJ2-1; TRBD2 matches at 7 bases. V shed 2 bases, J shed 9 bases, and the junction held 4 bases outside the gene matches. The CDR3 is 13 amino acids. Germline V lookup: CDR1 MNHEY, CDR2 SMNVEV (reference sequence). DNA for the CDR3: TGTGCCAGCAGTTTAAGTGGGAGGGTTGAGCAGTTCTTC. Protein: CASSLSGRVEQFF.

The chain combines TRBV25-1 with TRBJ1-6; D remains ambiguous. This CDR3 spans 13 amino acids. CDR1 MGHDK and CDR2 SYGVNS come from the germline V gene. Trimming cost V 6 bases and J 4 bases, with 7 bases left between them. For the CDR3, the DNA is TGTGCCAGCAGGGCAGAATATAATTCACCCCTCCACTTT. Encoded protein: CASRAEYNSPLHF.

This rearrangement joins TRBV7-6 to TRBJ2-1; a possible D gene is TRBD2 (5 bases). Trimming left V 7 bases short and J 3 bases short, with 16 bases between. This CDR3 is 15 amino acids long. Per germline, CDR1 SGHVS and CDR2 FNYEAQ. The CDR3 DNA reads TGTGCCAGCATTAGAACTAGTGGGAGCTACAATGAGCAGTTCTTC. The encoded protein is CASIRTSGSYNEQFF.

CDR3 sequence reads: CASSLMFEDTQYF. The CDR3 DNA reads TGTGCCAGCAGCCTAATGTTTGAAGATACGCAGTATTTT. The chain couples TRBV11-1 to TRBJ2-3, with D hard to call. The CDR3 consists of 13 residues. Germline values: CDR1 SGHAT, CDR2 FQDESV (reference sequence). Trimming removed 5 bases from V and 5 bases from J, with 11 bases in between.

The rearrangement joins TRBV28 to TRBJ1-1, with D possibly being TRBD1 (6 bases). The CDR3 loop spans 14 amino acids. Germline V gene lookup returns CDR1 MDHEN and CDR2 SYDVKM. Between the trimmed V and J ends, which lost 0 bases and 6 bases, there was a span of 11 bases. The chain's CDR3 is CASSLWGAGAEAFF. The CDR3 nucleotides are TGTGCCAGCAGTTTATGGGGGGCTGGGGCTGAAGCTTTCTTT.